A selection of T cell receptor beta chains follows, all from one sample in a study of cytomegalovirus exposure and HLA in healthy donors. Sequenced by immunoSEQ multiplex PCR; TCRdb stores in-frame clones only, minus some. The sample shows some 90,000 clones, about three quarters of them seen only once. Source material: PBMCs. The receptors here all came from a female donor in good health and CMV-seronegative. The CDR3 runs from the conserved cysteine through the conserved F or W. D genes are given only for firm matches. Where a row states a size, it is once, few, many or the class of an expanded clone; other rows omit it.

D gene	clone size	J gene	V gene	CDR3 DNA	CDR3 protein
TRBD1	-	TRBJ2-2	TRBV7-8	TGTGCCAGCAGCCCCGGGACAGGGAGAGCCGGGGAGCTGTTTTTT	CASSPGTGRAGELFF
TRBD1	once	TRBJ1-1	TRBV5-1	TGCGCCAGCAGCTCGACAGGGAAGATGAACACTGAAGCTTTCTTT	CASSSTGKMNTEAFF
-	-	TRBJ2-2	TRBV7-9	TGTGCCAGCAGCTTGCTTACCTCAGGGGTTAGCACCGGGGAGCTGTTTTTT	CASSLLTSGVSTGELFF
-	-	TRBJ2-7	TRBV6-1	TGTGCCAGCAGCCAGGGCCAAGCCTACGAGCAGTACTTC	CASSQGQAYEQYF
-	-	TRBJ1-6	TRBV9	TGTGCCAGCAGCCCCAATACAGGGAATGGTAATTCACCCCTCCACTTT	CASSPNTGNGNSPLHF
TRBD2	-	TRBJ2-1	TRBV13	TGTGTCAGCAGCCAGATAGCGGGAGGCCTACTCTACAATGAGCAGTTCTTC	CVSSQIAGGLLYNEQFF
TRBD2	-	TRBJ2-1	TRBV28	TGTGCCAGCACCGGGAGCGGGGGGGCCTTCTACAATGAGCAGTTCTTC	CASTGSGGAFYNEQFF
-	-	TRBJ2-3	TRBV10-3	TGTGCCATCAGTGAGCGGGGGGCTAGCACAGATACGCAGTATTTT	CAISERGASTDTQYF
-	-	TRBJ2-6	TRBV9	TGTGCCAGCAGCGTAGACCCTCTCGGGGCTGGGGCCAACGTCCTGACTTTC	CASSVDPLGAGANVLTF
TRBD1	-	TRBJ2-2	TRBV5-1	TGCGCCAGCGCCATTGACAGGGGGAACACCGGGGAGCTGTTTTTT	CASAIDRGNTGELFF
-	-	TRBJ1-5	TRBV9	TGTGCCAGCAACCGTGGGGGGGTCAATCAGCCCCAGCATTTT	CASNRGGVNQPQHF
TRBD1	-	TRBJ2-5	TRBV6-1	TGTGCCACAGGGACAGGTACACCGTTAGGGACCCAGTACTTC	CATGTGTPLGTQYF
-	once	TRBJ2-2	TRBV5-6	TGTGCCAGCAGCGAGACACTGAACACCGGGGAGCTGTTTTTT	CASSETLNTGELFF
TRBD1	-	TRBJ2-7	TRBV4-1	TGCGCCAGCAGCCAAGGGACAGGATCGGCCTACGAGCAGTACTTC	CASSQGTGSAYEQYF
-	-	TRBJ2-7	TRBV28	TGTGCCAGCAGTTTAGGAGGGGTCTACGAGCAGTACTTC	CASSLGGVYEQYF
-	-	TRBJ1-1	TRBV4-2	TGTGCCAGCAGCCAGGGAAGCGGGGTCCGGACGGAAGAAGCTTTCTTT	CASSQGSGVRTEEAFF
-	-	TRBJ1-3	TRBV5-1	TGCGCCAGCAGCCACGGACTTAGCTCTGGAAACACCATATATTTT	CASSHGLSSGNTIYF
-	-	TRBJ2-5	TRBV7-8	TGTGCCAGCAGCTTACGGGCAGGGGTAGAGACCCAGTACTTC	CASSLRAGVETQYF
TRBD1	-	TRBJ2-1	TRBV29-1	TGCAGCTGGGGACAGGGGGCGGATAATGAGCAGTTCTTC	CSWGQGADNEQFF
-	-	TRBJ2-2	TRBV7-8	TGTGCCAGCAGCTTAGCGGCGGGCAGGGGGAACACCGGGGAGCTGTTTTTT	CASSLAAGRGNTGELFF
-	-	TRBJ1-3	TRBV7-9	TGTGCCAGCAGTTTGGCCGGGTTTTCTGGAAACACCATATATTTT	CASSLAGFSGNTIYF
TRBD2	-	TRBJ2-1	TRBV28	TGTGCCAGCACTACGCGCACTAGCGGGCTATCCTACAATGAGCAGTTCTTC	CASTTRTSGLSYNEQFF
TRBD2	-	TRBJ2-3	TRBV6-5	TGTGCCAGCAGCCCCCAACTAGCGAGCACAGATACGCAGTATTTT	CASSPQLASTDTQYF
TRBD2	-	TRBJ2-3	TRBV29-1	TGCAGCGTTGGGACTAGAGGGGCAGATACGCAGTATTTT	CSVGTRGADTQYF
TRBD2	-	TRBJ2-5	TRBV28	TGTGCCAGCAGGCCACTAGCGGAGAAGCCTCAAGAGACCCAGTACTTC	CASRPLAEKPQETQYF
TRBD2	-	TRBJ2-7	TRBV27	TGTGCCAGCAGATCCTCCGGGACTAGCGGGAGGTACGAGCAGTACTTC	CASRSSGTSGRYEQYF
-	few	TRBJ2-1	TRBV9	TGTGCCAGCAGCGACACTACCTACAATGAGCAGTTCTTC	CASSDTTYNEQFF
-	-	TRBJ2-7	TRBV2	TGTGCCAGCAGTGAAGAGGCGGGGCCTGCCTACGAGCAGTACTTC	CASSEEAGPAYEQYF
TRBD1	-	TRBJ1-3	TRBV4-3	TGCGCCAGCAGCCAAGAAGGGGACAGTCGTGGAAACACCATATATTTT	CASSQEGDSRGNTIYF
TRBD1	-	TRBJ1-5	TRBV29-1	TGCAGCGTTGCACAGGGGGACAATCAGCCCCAGCATTTT	CSVAQGDNQPQHF
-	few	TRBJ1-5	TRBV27	TGTGCCAGCAGTTTACAGGGTTCAGGACAGCCCCAGCATTTT	CASSLQGSGQPQHF
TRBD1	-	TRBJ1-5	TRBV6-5	TGTGCCAGCAGTCCGCGACAGGGGGCAAGGCAGCCCCAGCATTTT	CASSPRQGARQPQHF
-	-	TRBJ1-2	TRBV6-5	TGTGCCAGCACTCCTAGCGGGGCTGGTGGCTATGGCTACACCTTC	CASTPSGAGGYGYTF
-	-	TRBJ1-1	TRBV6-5	TGTGCCAGCAGCCCCGCGGGAGCAGGGGACACTGAAGCTTTCTTT	CASSPAGAGDTEAFF
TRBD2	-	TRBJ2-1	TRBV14	TGTGCCAGCAGCCAAGTACCGGGACTAGCGGCCAATGAGCAGTTCTTC	CASSQVPGLAANEQFF
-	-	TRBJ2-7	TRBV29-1	TGCAGCGTTAAGGACAGATTTGGTTCCTACGAGCAGTACTTC	CSVKDRFGSYEQYF
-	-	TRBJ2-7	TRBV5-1	TGCGCCAGCAGCTTGCTCCGGACAGGGGCGCTAGCGGGAGCCCACGAGCAGTACTTC	CASSLLRTGALAGAHEQYF
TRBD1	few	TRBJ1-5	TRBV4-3	TGCGCCAGCAGCCAAGAGACAGGGGGCGATCAGCCCCAGCATTTT	CASSQETGGDQPQHF
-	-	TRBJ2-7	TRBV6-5	TGTGCCAGCAGTTTTGTAGGGGGCGAGCAGTACTTC	CASSFVGGEQYF
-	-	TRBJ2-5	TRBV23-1	TGCGCCGCCCGCCTATCCTTAGCGAAGCTACAAGAGACCCAGTACTTC	CAARLSLAKLQETQYF
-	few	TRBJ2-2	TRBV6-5	TGTGCCAGCAGCCCGGGACTTTCGAACACCGGGGAGCTGTTTTTT	CASSPGLSNTGELFF
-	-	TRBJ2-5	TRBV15	TGTGCCACCAGCAGAGGACAGGACCCTGGAGAGACCCAGTACTTC	CATSRGQDPGETQYF
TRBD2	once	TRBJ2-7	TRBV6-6	TGTGCCAGCAGTTACGAGCGGGAGGCATCCTACGAGCAGTACTTC	CASSYEREASYEQYF
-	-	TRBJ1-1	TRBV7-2	TGTGCCAGCAGCTCACCGGAGGGTGGCACTGAAGCTTTCTTT	CASSSPEGGTEAFF
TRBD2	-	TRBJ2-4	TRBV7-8	TGTGCCAGCAGCTCGACGGGGGAGGGGTACATTCAGTACTTC	CASSSTGEGYIQYF
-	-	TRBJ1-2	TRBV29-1	TGCAGCGTTGAAGAGCCCTACAGGTACCGCGGCTACACCTTC	CSVEEPYRYRGYTF
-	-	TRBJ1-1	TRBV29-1	TGCAGCGGGGGGGGGATGAACACTGAAGCTTTCTTT	CSGGGMNTEAFF
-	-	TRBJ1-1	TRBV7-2	TGTGCCAGCTGGCCCAGGGTGAACACTGAAGCTTTCTTT	CASWPRVNTEAFF
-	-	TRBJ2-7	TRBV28	TGTGCCACCCAAACGGGGGGCTTGTACGAGCAGTACTTC	CATQTGGLYEQYF
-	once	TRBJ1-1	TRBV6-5	TGTGCCAGCAGTTACCATGGGCTAACTGAAGCTTTCTTT	CASSYHGLTEAFF
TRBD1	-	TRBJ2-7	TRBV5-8	TGTGCCAGCAGCTTGGACGGACAGGGATACGAGCAGTACTTC	CASSLDGQGYEQYF
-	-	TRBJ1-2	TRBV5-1	TGCGCCAGCAGCTTGGCCTCAGGCCCAGCTAACTATGGCTACACCTTC	CASSLASGPANYGYTF
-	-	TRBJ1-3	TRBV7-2	TGTGCCAGCAGCTCAGACTCTGGAAACACCATATATTTT	CASSSDSGNTIYF